Each of the 6 T cell receptor beta chains below was sequenced from the same sample in a study of cytomegalovirus exposure and HLA in healthy donors. Assay used: immunoSEQ multiplex PCR; TCRdb lists only in-frame clones, some missing. The table lists 55,000 to 70,000 clones, roughly nine tenths of them singletons. The sample comprised PBMCs. Every receptor here comes from a man aged 18 to 29 in good health and CMV-seronegative.

V usage is TRBV5-1 and J usage is TRBJ2-1; D possibly corresponds to TRBD1 (6 bases). This CDR3 region has 15 residues. Per germline, CDR1 SGHRS and CDR2 YFSETQ. V was shortened by 2 bases and J by 0 bases, with 9 bases between the two germline ends. The CDR3 DNA reads TGCGCCAGCAGCTTTCTACAGGGCTCCTACAATGAGCAGTTCTTC. As protein: CASSFLQGSYNEQFF. The whole variable domain, filled in from reference TRBV5-1 and TRBJ2-1, reads KAGVTQTPRYLIKTRGQQVTLSCSPISGHRSVSWYQQTPGQGLQFLFEYFSETQRNKGNFPGRFSGRQFSNSRSEMNVSTLELGDSALYLCASSFLQGSYNEQFFGPGTRLTVL.

CDR3 sequence reads: CASSERRWDTYSNQPQHF. CDR3 sequence (DNA): TGTGCCAGCAGTGAACGACGATGGGACACCTATAGCAATCAGCCCCAGCATTTT. The chain joins TRBV27 to TRBJ1-5; weak D call: TRBD1 (6 bases). The V and J ends lost 5 bases and 0 bases respectively, with 20 bases between them. This CDR3 spans 18 amino acids. Germline CDR1 is MNHEY and CDR2 is SMNVEV (reference sequence).

This chain connects TRBV19 to TRBJ2-1; D gene uncertain. Trimming removed 1 base at V and 4 bases at J, with 8 bases between. Germline V CDR1 and CDR2: LNHDA, SQIVND (reference sequence). The CDR3 is 14 residues long. CDR3 DNA: TGTGCCAGTAGTATAGGTCTCGAGTACAATGAGCAGTTCTTC. Its translation: CASSIGLEYNEQFF.

This clone was picked up one time. The chain has TRBV7-3 and TRBJ2-3; 8 positions match TRBD2. V lost 4 bases to trimming and J lost 5 bases; unmatched junction nucleotides: 8. The V gene's germline CDR1 is SGHTA and CDR2 FQGTGA. This CDR3 region has 15 residues. CDR3 nucleotide sequence: TGTGCCAGCAGCTACGGCGGGAGGCCTGGAGATACGCAGTATTTT. Protein: CASSYGGRPGDTQYF. Full variable domain (outside the CDR3, taken from reference TRBV7-3 and TRBJ2-3): GAGVSQTPSNKVTEKGKYVELRCDPISGHTALYWYRQSLGQGPEFLIYFQGTGAADDSGLPNDRFFAVRPEGSVSTLKIQRTERGDSAVYLCASSYGGRPGDTQYFGPGTRLTVL.

The chain recombines TRBV29-1 with TRBJ2-3; a possible D gene is TRBD1 (5 bases). The CDR3 spans 14 residues. In germline, CDR1 is SQVTM, CDR2 ANQGSEA. Trimming shortened V by 1 base and J by 6 bases, and 14 bases separated the two germline ends. DNA for the CDR3: TGCAGCGTTGAAGGTCATCTGGGGCGTGATACGCAGTATTTT. The encoded protein is CSVEGHLGRDTQYF.

The chain couples TRBV5-4 to TRBJ2-1; D is ambiguous. Deletions cut 0 bases from V and 2 bases from J, with 6 bases between. Germline V gene data show CDR1 as SGHNT and CDR2 as YYREEE (reference sequence). The CDR3 consists of 14 residues. The CDR3 region is CASSLDSTYNEQFF. Here the CDR3 DNA reads TGTGCCAGCAGCTTGGACAGCACCTACAATGAGCAGTTCTTC.